This paragraph covers one TCR beta chain sequence. Its target is unknown. The entry originates in a study of radiation and T cells in renal cell carcinoma. Clones were read by immunoSEQ multiplex PCR, and TCRdb kept only the in-frame ones, dropping some. The sample comprises 70,000 to 90,000 clones, about 86% of which are singletons, and 22% rests with the top ten. Findings of the study overall: Top tumor clonotypes rose in blood 2 weeks post-radiation, then contracted.

Time point noted: blood 2 weeks post-SBRT. Treatment in this sample: 15 Gy SBRT to primary tumor, nephrectomy 4 weeks later. The V end was cut by 0 bases, the J end by 4 bases, with 22 bases between. CDR3 length: 18 residues. Germline assignment: CDR1 SQVTM and CDR2 ANQGSEA. This material consisted of blood, taken from a patient whose treatment included radiotherapy and nephrectomy. This chain links TRBV29-1 with TRBJ1-3; D not resolved. This TCR was recovered from a woman aged 45-59 years with renal cell carcinoma. CDR3 nucleotide sequence: TGCAGCGTTGAAGATCTGAGAGGGTTGGGTAGTAGCGGAAACACCATATATTTT. Its protein product is CSVEDLRGLGSSGNTIYF.